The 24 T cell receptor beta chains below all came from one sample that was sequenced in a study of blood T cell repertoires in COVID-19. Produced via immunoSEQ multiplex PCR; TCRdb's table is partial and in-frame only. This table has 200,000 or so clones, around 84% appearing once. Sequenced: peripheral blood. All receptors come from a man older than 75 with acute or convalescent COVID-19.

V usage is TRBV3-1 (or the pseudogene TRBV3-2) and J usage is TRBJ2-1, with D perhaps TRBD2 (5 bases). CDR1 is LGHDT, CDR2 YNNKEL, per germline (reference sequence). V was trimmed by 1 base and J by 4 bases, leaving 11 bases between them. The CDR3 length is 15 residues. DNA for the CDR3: TGTGCCAGCAGCCAAGTCCAGGACTCTTACAATGAGCAGTTCTTC. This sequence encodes CASSQVQDSYNEQFF.

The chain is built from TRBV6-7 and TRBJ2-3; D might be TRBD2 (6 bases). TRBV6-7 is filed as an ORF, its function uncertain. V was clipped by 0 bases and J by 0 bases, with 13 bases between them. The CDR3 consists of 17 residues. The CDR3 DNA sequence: TGTGCCAGCAGTTACTCATCTAGCGCTACTAGCACAGATACGCAGTATTTT. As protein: CASSYSSSATSTDTQYF.

The CDR3 reads CASRKGLAGDQFF. The CDR3 bases are TGTGCCAGTAGAAAAGGACTAGCGGGTGATCAGTTCTTC. This sequence joins TRBV19 and TRBJ2-1; 11 bases map to TRBD2. Trimming at V came to 6 bases and at J to 13 bases, leaving 8 bases not matched to a gene. Germline-derived CDR1 and CDR2 are LNHDA and SQIVND (reference sequence). The CDR3 spans 13 residues.

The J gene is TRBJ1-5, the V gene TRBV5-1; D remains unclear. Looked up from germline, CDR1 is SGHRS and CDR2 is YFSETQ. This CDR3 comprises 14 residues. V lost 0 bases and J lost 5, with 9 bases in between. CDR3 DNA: TGCGCCAGCAGCTTGGCCCCAGGATATCAGCCCCAGCATTTT. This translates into CASSLAPGYQPQHF.

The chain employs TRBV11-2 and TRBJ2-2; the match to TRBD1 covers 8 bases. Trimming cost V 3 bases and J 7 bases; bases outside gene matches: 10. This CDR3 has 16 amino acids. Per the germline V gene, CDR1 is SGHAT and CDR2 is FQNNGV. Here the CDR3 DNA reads TGTGCCAGCAGCTTCGGGACAGGACCCCCCGGCGGGGAGCTGTTTTTT. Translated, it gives CASSFGTGPPGGELFF. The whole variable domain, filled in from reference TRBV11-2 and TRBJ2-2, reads EAGVAQSPRYKIIEKRQSVAFWCNPISGHATLYWYQQILGQGPKLLIQFQNNGVVDDSQLPKDRFSAERLKGVDSTLKIQPAKLEDSAVYLCASSFGTGPPGGELFFGEGSRLTVL.

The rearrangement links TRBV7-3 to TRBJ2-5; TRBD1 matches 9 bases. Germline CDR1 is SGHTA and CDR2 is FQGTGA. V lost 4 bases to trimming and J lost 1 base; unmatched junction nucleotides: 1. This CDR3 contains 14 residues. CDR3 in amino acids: CASSSQGAQETQYF. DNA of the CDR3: TGTGCCAGCAGCTCACAGGGGGCCCAAGAGACCCAGTACTTC.

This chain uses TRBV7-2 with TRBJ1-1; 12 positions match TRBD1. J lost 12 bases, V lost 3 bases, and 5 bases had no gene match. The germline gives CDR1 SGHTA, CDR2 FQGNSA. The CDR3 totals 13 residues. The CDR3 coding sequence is TGTGCCAGCAGCTTGGGACAGGGGGCGAGCCCTTTCTTT. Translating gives CASSLGQGASPFF.

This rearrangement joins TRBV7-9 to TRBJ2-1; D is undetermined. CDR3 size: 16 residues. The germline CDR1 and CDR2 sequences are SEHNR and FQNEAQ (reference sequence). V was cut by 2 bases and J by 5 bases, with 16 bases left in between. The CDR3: CASSLTRIDTNNEQFF. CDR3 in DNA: TGTGCCAGCAGCTTAACCCGCATCGACACCAACAATGAGCAGTTCTTC.

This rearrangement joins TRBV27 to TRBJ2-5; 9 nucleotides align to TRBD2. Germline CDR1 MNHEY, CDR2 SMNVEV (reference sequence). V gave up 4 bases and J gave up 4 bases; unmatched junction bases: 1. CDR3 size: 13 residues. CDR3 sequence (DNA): TGTGCCAGCAGTTATAGCGGGGGAGAGACCCAGTACTTC. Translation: CASSYSGGETQYF.

The CDR3, as DNA: TGTGCCACCAGTGATTTCCCGGGGACAGGGGGCTCCAATGAGCAGTTCTTC. This codes for CATSDFPGTGGSNEQFF. This rearrangement joins TRBV24-1 to TRBJ2-1; 12 positions agree with TRBD1. CDR1 and CDR2 from the germline V gene are KGHDR and SFDVKD. The CDR3 totals 17 residues. V was clipped by 1 base and J by 6 bases; unmatched bases: 6.

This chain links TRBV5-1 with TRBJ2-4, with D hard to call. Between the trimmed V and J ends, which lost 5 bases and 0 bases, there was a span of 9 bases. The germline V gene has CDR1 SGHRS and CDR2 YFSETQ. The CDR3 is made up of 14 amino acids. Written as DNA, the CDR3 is TGCGCCAGCAGGACGGGTTTAGCCAAAAACATTCAGTACTTC. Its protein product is CASRTGLAKNIQYF.

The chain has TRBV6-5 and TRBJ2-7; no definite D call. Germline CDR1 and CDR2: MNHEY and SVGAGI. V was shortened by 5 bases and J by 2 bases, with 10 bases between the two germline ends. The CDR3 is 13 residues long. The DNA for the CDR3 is TGTGCCAGCAGTACACTTACTACCTACGAGCAGTACTTC. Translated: CASSTLTTYEQYF.

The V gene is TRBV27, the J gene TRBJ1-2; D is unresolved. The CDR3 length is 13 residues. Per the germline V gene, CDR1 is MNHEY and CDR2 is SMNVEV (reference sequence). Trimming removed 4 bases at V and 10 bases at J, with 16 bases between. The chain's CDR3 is CASSSLVRGNYTF. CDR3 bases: TGTGCCAGCAGTTCGTTGGTTAGAGGGAACTACACCTTC.

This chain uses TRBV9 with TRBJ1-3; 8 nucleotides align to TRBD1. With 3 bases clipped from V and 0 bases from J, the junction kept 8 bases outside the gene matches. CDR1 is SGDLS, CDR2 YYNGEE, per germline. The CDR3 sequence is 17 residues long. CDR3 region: CASSGPQGGISGNTIYF. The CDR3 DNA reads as TGTGCCAGCAGCGGACCACAGGGGGGGATCTCTGGAAACACCATATATTTT.

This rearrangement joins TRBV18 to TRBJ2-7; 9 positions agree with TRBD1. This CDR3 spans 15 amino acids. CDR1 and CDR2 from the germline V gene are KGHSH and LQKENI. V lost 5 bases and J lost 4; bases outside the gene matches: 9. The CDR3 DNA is TGTGCCAGCTCATCTCAACAGGGGGCTAGGTACGAGCAGTACTTC. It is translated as CASSSQQGARYEQYF.

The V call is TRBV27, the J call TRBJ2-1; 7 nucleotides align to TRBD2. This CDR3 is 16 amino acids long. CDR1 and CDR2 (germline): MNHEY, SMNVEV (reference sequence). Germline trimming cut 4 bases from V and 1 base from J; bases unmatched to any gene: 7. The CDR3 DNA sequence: TGTGCCAGCAGTTCCTCAAGCGGGATTTCCTACAATGAGCAGTTCTTC. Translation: CASSSSSGISYNEQFF.

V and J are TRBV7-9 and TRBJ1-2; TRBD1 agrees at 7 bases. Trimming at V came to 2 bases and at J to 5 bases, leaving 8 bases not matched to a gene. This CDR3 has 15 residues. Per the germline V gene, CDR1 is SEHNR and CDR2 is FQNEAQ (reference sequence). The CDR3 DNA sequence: TGTGCCAGCAGCTTACTTGGGACAGTTGGATATGGCTACACCTTC. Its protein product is CASSLLGTVGYGYTF.

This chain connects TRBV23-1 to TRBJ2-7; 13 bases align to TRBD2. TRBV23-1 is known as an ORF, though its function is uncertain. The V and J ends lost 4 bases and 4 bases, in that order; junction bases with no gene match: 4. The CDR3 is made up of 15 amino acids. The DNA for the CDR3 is TGCGCCAGCAGTCCCCTGGGACTAGCGGGATACGAGCAGTACGTC. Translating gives CASSPLGLAGYEQYV.

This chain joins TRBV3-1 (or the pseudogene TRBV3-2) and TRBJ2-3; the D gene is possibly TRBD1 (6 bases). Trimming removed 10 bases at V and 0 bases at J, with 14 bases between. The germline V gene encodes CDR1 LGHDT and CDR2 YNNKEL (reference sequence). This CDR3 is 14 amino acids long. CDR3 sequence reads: CATRDISSTDTQYF. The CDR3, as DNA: TGTGCCACCCGGGACATCTCTAGCACAGATACGCAGTATTTT.

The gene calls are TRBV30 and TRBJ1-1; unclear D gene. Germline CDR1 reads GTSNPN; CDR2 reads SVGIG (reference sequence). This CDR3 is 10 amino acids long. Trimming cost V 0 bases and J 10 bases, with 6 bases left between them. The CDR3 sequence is CAWSVRGAFF. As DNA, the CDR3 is TGTGCCTGGAGTGTACGGGGAGCTTTCTTT. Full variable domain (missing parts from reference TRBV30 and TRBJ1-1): SQTIHQWPATLVQPVGSPLSLECTVEGTSNPNLYWYRQAAGRGLQLLFYSVGIGQISSEVPQNLSASRPQDRQFILSSKKLLLSDSGFYLCAWSVRGAFFGQGTRLTVV.

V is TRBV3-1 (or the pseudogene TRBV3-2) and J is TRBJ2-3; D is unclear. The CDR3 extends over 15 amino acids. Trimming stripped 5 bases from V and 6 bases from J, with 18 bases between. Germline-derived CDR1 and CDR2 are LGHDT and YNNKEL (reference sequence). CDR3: CASSVRAAMTDTQYF. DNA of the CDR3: TGTGCCAGCAGCGTTCGTGCGGCCATGACGGATACGCAGTATTTT.

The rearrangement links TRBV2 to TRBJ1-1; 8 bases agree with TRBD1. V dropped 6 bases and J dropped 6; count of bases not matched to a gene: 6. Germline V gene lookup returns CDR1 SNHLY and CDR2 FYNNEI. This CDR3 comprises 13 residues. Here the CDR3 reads CASRLTGVAEAFF. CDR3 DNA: TGTGCCAGCAGGTTGACAGGGGTTGCTGAAGCTTTCTTT. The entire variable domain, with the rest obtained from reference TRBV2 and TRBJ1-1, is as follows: EPEVTQTPSHQVTQMGQEVILRCVPISNHLYFYWYRQILGQKVEFLVSFYNNEISEKSEIFDDQFSVERPDGSNFTLKIRSTKLEDSAMYFCASRLTGVAEAFFGQGTRLTVV.

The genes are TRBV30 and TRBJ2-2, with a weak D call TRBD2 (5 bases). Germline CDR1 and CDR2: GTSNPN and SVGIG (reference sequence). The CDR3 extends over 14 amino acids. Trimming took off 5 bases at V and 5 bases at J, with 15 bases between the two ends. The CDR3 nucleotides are TGTGCCTGGGGGAAAGGAGGCGGTACCGGGGAGCTGTTTTTT. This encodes CAWGKGGGTGELFF. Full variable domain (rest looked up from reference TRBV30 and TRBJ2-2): SQTIHQWPATLVQPVGSPLSLECTVEGTSNPNLYWYRQAAGRGLQLLFYSVGIGQISSEVPQNLSASRPQDRQFILSSKKLLLSDSGFYLCAWGKGGGTGELFFGEGSRLTVL.

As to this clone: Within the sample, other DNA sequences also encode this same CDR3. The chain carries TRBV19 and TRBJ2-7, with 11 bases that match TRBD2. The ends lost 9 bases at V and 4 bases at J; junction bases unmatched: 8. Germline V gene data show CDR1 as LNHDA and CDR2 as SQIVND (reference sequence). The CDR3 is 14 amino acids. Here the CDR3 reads CASRTSGRSYEQYF. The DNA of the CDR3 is TGTGCCAGCAGAACTAGCGGGAGATCTTACGAGCAGTACTTC.